These T cell receptor beta chains were read from a single sample in a study of persistence of HIV-infected CD4 T cells. No antigens are known for them. TCRdb's table, derived via immunoSEQ multiplex PCR, lists solely in-frame clones and lacks some. The table includes 35,000 to 50,000 clones, approximately 89% detected once. This specimen was CD4+ T cells sorted from PBMCs after approximately 19-hour stimulation, taken from a patient who received antiretroviral therapy. The receptors shown here come from an adult man with HIV who was CMV-seropositive. Both conserved end residues are part of each CDR3. The D gene is left open where the match is weak.

j_call | v_call | d_call | cdr3_nt | cdr3_aa
TRBJ2-3 | TRBV6-5 | . | TGTGCCAGCAGTTACTCGAGGGGCGCAGATACGCAGTATTTT | CASSYSRGADTQYF
TRBJ2-5 | TRBV10-1 | TRBD2 | TGCGCCAGCAGTGAGGGACTAGCGGGAAAGACCCAGTACTTC | CASSEGLAGKTQYF
TRBJ1-5 | TRBV10-2 | TRBD1 | TGCGCCAGCAGTGGGACAGGGGGCAATCAGCCCCAGCATTTT | CASSGTGGNQPQHF
TRBJ2-2 | TRBV3-1/TRBV3-2 | . | TGTGCCAGCAGCCAACCGTGGCAGTCGAACACCGGGGAGCTGTTTTTT | CASSQPWQSNTGELFF
TRBJ1-2 | TRBV29-1 | . | TGCAGCGTACGAACAGGGCGGTGGAGCTATGGCTACACCTTC | CSVRTGRWSYGYTF
TRBJ1-1 | TRBV7-9 | . | TGTGCCAGCAGCCCCTCGGGCGTGAACACTGAAGCTTTCTTT | CASSPSGVNTEAFF
TRBJ2-3 | TRBV28 | . | TGTGCCAGCAGTGATAAGACAGGCTCCGTGGATACGCAGTATTTT | CASSDKTGSVDTQYF
TRBJ1-1 | TRBV14 | . | TGTGCCAGCAGCCGTTACAGGAACACTGAAGCTTTCTTT | CASSRYRNTEAFF
TRBJ2-2 | TRBV7-2 | . | TGTGCCAGCAGCTTGCACCTATCGGCGGCCGGGGAGCTGTTTTTT | CASSLHLSAAGELFF
TRBJ2-7 | TRBV29-1 | . | TGCAGCGTTGAATATGTAGGAGGGGTTCGGCAGCAGTACTTC | CSVEYVGGVRQQYF
TRBJ2-3 | TRBV6-1 | . | TGTGCCAGCAGTGACGGTCGCGGGCGAAGGACAGATACGCAGTATTTT | CASSDGRGRRTDTQYF
TRBJ2-1 | TRBV5-1 | TRBD1 | TGCGCCAGCAGCCGCCGGGACAGGGGGTTCGAGCAGTTCTTC | CASSRRDRGFEQFF
TRBJ1-3 | TRBV7-2 | . | TGTGCCAGCAGCTTAGCAGGGGGAGGAAACACCATATATTTT | CASSLAGGGNTIYF
TRBJ1-6 | TRBV5-1 | TRBD1 | TGCGCCAGCAGCTTATCAGGGGGCTCCTATAATTCACCCCTCCACTTT | CASSLSGGSYNSPLHF
TRBJ2-3 | TRBV2 | . | TGTGCCAGCAGTGAACTTACGGGGGATCCTAGCACAGATACGCAGTATTTT | CASSELTGDPSTDTQYF
TRBJ1-2 | TRBV19 | . | TGTGCCAGTAGTAGGGCCTCTTCTAACTATGGCTACACCTTC | CASSRASSNYGYTF
TRBJ2-1 | TRBV11-3 | TRBD2 | TGTGCCAGCAGCTTAGGCGGGGGGGCCAATGAGCAGTTCTTC | CASSLGGGANEQFF